This T cell receptor beta chain is from a study of T cells in women clearing cervical HPV infection. Study summary: Case blood was drawn when the lesion was first found; control blood after infection became undetectable.

Germline V lookup: CDR1 SGHVS, CDR2 FQNEAQ. CDR3 size: 13 residues. With 4 bases removed from V and 5 bases from J, the gap between germline ends came to 11 bases. About this clone itself: The read terminates 3 residues before the CDR3 end, so the remaining end is supplied by the germline J gene.

Using immunoSEQ multiplex PCR, the repertoire was profiled, and TCRdb retains in-frame clones only, with some absent. The listing contains about 48,000 clones. This clonotype originated in a woman aged 18-70 years with a cervical HPV16 infection that either progressed to CIN3+ or cleared (not recorded which). V is TRBV7-8 and J is TRBJ1-1; D might be TRBD1 (6 bases). The sample was blood buffy coat. The CDR3 region is CASSSLQGTEAFF. Incomplete CDR3 DNA: TGTGCCAGCAGCTCCTTACAGGGTACTGAA.